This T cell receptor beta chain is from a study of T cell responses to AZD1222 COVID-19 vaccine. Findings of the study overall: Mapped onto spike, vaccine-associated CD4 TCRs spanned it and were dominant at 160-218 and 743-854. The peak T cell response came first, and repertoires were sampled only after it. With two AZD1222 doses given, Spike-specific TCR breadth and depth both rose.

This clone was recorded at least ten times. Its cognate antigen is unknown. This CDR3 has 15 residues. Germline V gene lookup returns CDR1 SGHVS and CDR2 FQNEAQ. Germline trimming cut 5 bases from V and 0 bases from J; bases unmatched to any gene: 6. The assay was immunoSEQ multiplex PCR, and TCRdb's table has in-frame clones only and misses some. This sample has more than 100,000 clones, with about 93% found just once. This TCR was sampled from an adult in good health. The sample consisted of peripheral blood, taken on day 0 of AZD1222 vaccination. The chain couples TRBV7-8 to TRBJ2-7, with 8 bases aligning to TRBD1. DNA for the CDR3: TGTGCCAGCAGCACCCGACAGGGGCCCTCCTACGAGCAGTACTTC. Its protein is CASSTRQGPSYEQYF.